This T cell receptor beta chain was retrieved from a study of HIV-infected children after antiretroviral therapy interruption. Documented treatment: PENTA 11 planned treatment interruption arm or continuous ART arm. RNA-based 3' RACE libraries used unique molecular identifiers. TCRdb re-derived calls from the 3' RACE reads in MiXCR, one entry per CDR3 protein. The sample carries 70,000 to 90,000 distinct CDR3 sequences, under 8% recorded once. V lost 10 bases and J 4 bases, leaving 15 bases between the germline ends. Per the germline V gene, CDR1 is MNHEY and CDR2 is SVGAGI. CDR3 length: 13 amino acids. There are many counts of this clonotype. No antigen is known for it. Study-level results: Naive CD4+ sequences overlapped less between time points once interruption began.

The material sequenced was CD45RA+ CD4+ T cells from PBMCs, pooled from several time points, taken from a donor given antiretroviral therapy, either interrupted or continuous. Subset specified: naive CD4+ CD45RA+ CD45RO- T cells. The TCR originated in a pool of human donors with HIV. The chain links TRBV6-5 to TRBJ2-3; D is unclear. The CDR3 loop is CATRQEPPDTQYF. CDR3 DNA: TGTGCCACCCGACAAGAGCCTCCAGATACGCAGTATTTT.